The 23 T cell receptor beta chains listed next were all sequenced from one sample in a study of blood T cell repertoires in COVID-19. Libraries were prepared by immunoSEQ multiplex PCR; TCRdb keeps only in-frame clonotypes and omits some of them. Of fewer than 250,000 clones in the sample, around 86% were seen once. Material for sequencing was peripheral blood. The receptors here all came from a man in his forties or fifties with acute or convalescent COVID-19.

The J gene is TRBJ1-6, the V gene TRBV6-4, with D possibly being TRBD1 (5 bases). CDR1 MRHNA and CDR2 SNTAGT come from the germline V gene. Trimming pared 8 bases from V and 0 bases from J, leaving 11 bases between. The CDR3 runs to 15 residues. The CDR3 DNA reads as TGTGCCAGCCGACAGATGAGCTCCTATAATTCACCCCTCCACTTT. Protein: CASRQMSSYNSPLHF.

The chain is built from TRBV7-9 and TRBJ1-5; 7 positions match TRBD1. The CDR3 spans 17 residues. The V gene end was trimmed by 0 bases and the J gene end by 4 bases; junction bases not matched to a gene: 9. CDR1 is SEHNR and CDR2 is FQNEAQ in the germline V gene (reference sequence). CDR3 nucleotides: TGTGCCAGCAGCTTAGCTTATCGGGACAGCGGAAATCAGCCCCAGCATTTT. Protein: CASSLAYRDSGNQPQHF.

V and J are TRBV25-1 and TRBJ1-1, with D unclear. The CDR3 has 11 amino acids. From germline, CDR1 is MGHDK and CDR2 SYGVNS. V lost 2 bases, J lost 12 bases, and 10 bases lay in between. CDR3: CASSEGGLTFF. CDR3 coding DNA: TGTGCCAGCAGTGAAGGAGGGCTAACTTTCTTT.

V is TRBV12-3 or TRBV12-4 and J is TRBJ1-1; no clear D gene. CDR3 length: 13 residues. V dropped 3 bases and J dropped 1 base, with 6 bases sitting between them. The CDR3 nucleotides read TGTGCCAGCAGTTTTAGTACGAACACTGAAGCTTTCTTT. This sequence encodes CASSFSTNTEAFF.

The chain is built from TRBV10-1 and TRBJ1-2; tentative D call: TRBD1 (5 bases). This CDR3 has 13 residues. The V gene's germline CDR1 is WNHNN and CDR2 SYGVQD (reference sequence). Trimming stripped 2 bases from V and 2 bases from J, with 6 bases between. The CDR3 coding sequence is TGCGCCAGCAGTGAGAGACAGAACTATGGCTACACCTTC. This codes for CASSERQNYGYTF.

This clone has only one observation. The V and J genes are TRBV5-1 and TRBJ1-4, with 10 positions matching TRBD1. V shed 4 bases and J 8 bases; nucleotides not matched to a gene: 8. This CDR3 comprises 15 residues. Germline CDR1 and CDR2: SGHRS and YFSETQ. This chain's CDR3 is CASSATGTGDEKLFF. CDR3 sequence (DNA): TGCGCCAGCAGCGCCACCGGGACAGGGGACGAAAAACTGTTTTTT.

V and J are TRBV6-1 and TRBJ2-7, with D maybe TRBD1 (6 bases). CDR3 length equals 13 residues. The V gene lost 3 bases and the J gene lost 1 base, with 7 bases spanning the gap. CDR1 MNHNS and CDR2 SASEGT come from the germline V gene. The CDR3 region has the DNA TGTGCCAGCAGTGACCAGGGGTCCTACGAGCAGTACTTC. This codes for CASSDQGSYEQYF.

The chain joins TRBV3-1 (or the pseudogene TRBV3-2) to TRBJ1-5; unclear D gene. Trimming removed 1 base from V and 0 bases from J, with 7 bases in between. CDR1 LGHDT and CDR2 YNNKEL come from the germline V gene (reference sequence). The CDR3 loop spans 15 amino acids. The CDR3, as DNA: TGTGCCAGCAGCCAAGGAACGGGTAGCAATCAGCCCCAGCATTTT. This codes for CASSQGTGSNQPQHF.

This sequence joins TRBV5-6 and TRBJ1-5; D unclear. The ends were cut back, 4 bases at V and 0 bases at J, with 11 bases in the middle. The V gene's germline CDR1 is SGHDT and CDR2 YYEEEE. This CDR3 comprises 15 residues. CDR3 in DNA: TGTGCCAGCAGCGAGCGGCGGCGTAGCAATCAGCCCCAGCATTTT. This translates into CASSERRRSNQPQHF.

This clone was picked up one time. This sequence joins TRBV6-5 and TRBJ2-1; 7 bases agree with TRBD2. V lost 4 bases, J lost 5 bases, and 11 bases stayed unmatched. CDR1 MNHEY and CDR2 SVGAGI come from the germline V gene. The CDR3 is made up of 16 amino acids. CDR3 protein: CASSFPLGGGNNEQFF. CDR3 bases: TGTGCCAGCAGTTTCCCTTTGGGGGGGGGTAACAATGAGCAGTTCTTC.

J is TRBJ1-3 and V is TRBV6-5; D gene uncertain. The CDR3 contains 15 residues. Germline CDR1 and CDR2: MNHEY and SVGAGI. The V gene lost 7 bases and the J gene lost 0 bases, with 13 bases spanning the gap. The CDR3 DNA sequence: TGTGCCAGCATCCCCGGGGAGGGCTCTGGAAACACCATATATTTT. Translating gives CASIPGEGSGNTIYF.

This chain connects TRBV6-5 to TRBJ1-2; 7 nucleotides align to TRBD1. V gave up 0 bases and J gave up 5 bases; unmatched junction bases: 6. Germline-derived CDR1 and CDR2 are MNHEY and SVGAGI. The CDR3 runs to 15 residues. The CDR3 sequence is CASSYSVSGGYGYTF. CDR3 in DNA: TGTGCCAGCAGTTACTCGGTGTCAGGGGGGTATGGCTACACCTTC.

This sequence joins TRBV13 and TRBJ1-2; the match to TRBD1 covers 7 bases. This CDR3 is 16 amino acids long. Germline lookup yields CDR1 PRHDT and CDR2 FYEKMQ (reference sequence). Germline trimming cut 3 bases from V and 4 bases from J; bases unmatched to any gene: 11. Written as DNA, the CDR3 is TGTGCCAGCAGCTTCCTAACAGGGGACGAGGCCTATGGCTACACCTTC. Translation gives CASSFLTGDEAYGYTF.

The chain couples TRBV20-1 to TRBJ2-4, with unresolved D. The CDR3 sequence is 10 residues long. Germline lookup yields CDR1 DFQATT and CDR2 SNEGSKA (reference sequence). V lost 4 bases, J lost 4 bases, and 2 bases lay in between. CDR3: CSATKNIQYF. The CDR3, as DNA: TGCAGTGCTACTAAAAACATTCAGTACTTC.

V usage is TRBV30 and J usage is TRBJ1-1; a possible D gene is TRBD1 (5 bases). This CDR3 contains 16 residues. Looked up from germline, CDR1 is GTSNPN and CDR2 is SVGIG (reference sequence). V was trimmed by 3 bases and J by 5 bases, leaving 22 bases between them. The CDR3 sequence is CAWSSRSGTTTTEAFF. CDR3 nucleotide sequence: TGTGCCTGGAGCTCCCGGTCGGGGACTACAACGACTGAAGCTTTCTTT.

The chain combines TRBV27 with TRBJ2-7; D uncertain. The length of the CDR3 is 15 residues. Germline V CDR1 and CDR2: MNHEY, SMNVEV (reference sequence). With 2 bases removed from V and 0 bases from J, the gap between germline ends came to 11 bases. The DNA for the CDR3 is TGTGCCAGCAGTTTACGAGCCCAAAGCTCCTACGAGCAGTACTTC. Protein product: CASSLRAQSSYEQYF.

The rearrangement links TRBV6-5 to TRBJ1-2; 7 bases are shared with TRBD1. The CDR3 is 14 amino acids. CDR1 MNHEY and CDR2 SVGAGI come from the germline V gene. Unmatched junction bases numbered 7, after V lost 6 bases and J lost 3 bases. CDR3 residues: CASRGTEFHYGYTF. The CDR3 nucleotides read TGTGCCAGCAGGGGGACAGAATTTCACTATGGCTACACCTTC.

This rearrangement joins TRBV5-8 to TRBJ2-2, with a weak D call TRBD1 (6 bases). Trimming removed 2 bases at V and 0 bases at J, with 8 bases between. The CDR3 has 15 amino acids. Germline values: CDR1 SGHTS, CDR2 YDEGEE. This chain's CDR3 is CASSFRQANTGELFF. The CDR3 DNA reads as TGTGCCAGCAGCTTTAGACAGGCGAACACCGGGGAGCTGTTTTTT.

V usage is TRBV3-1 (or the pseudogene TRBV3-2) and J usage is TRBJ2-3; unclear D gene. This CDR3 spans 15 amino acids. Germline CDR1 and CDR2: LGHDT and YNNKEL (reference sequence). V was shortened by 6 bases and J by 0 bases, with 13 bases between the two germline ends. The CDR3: CASSLKRYSTDTQYF. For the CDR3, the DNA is TGTGCCAGCAGTCTAAAAAGATACAGCACAGATACGCAGTATTTT.

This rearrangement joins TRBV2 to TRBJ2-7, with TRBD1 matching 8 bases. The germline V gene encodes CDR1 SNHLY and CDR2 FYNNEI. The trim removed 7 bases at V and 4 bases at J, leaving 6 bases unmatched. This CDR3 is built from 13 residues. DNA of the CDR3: TGTGCCAGCAAGGGGACAGGTAAATACGAGCAGTACTTC. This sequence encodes CASKGTGKYEQYF.

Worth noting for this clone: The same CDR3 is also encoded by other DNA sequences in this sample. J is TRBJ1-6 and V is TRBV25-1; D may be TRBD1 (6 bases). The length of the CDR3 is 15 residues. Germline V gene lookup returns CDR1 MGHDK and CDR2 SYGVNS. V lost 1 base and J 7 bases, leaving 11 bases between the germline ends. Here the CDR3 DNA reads TGTGCCAGCAGTGAATCAGGTCAGGGGAATTCACCCCTCCACTTT. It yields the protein CASSESGQGNSPLHF. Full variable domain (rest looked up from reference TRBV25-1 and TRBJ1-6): EADIYQTPRYLVIGTGKKITLECSQTMGHDKMYWYQQDPGMELHLIHYSYGVNSTEKGDLSSESTVSRIRTEHFPLTLESARPSHTSQYLCASSESGQGNSPLHFGNGTRLTVT.

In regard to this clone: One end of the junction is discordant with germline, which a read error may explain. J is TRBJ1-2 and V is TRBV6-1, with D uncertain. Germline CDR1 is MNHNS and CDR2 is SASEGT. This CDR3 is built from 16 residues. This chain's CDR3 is CASCEGQLLGNYGYTF. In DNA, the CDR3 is TGTGCCAGCTGTGAAGGGCAGCTACTAGGAAACTATGGCTACACCTTC.

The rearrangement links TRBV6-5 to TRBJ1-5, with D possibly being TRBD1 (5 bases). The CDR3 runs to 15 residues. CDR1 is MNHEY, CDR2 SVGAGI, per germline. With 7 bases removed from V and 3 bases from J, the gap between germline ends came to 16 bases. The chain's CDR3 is CASNPGGRPNQPQHF. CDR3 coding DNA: TGTGCCAGCAACCCCGGGGGGAGACCCAATCAGCCCCAGCATTTT.